This paragraph covers one T cell receptor beta chain sequence. Its antigen is undetermined. This sample stems from a study of T cells in localized non-small cell lung cancer. The study's findings and limits: Median detection of top 100 tumor clones in adjacent lung was around 60 clones. Uninvolved adjacent lung showed higher T cell clonality than tumor. Heterogeneity remains possible, as sequencing covered one tumor region only.

Germline lookup yields CDR1 SGHRS and CDR2 YFSETQ. The CDR3 has 14 residues. V lost 10 bases, J lost 8 bases, and 11 bases stayed unmatched. TCRdb's table, derived via immunoSEQ multiplex PCR, lists solely in-frame clones and lacks some. The table includes 3,000 to 4,000 clones, less than 30% detected once. This TCR derives from a woman aged 40 to 75 with stage I squamous cell lung carcinoma. Sample: lung tumor tissue, taken before any cancer treatment. The gene calls are TRBV5-1 and TRBJ2-1, with 11 positions matching TRBD2. The CDR3 is CAGKLAGEGDEQFF. The CDR3 region has the DNA TGCGCCGGGAAACTAGCGGGGGAGGGTGATGAGCAGTTCTTC.